The entry below gives a single TCR delta chain sequence along with its context. TCRdb lists the protein of a much larger clone for this DNA, which differs at residue 11, so this is likely a read error; the protein given here is translated from the DNA itself. Bulk repertoires came from Vgamma9/Vdelta2+ or Vdelta2-negative gammadelta T cells flow-sorted from PBMC. Both TRG and TRD chains were sequenced from each sorted sample. TCRdb re-processed the multiplex PCR reads via CATT. The sample yields about 48,000 delta-chain clones, 1.5% to 2% seen once. In germline, CDR1 is TSWWSYY, CDR2 QGS. The CDR3 covers 19 residues. Deletions cut 4 bases from V and 0 bases from J, with 24 bases between. The data were taken from a study of γδ T cells in repeated Plasmodium falciparum infection. Study information: Donors had four controlled P. falciparum NF54 infections over about 640 days.

The sample taken for sequencing was gamma-delta T cells from blood. The TCR sequence derives from a pool of human donors (malaria-infected and uninfected, not separated). The genes are TRDV1 and TRDJ1; a weak D match, TRDD3 (5 bases). No J gene was available from TCRdb, and it was assigned here by a germline match of the DNA. The CDR3 sequence is CALGGGVLRICSYTDKLIF. DNA of the CDR3: TGTGCTCTTGGGGGGGGCGTCCTCAGGATATGCTCGTACACCGATAAACTCATCTTT.